This T cell receptor beta chain was sequenced for a study of beta chain features in type 1 diabetes. Cells sorted by CD45RO/CCR7/CD25/CD127/CD95/CD27 comprised CD4+ naive, central memory, regulatory and stem cell-like memory cells. V lost 5 bases and J 3 bases, leaving 14 bases between the germline ends. This CDR3 comprises 14 residues. The V gene's germline CDR1 is SGHTA and CDR2 FQGNSA. Concerning this clone: Its antigen is not identified.

All of the isolated RNA was reverse transcribed, so expressed TCRB transcripts were sequenced. For naive, central memory and regulatory T cell samples, reads averaged roughly 3.7 million. The data were produced by immunoSEQ multiplex PCR, yet TCRdb's version contains in-frame clones alone and is incomplete. Found here are roughly 150,000 clones, approximately 8% of them singletons; the top ten hold 0.5%. The study, taken as a whole, reports: Shortening of TCRB CDR3s, moderate but significant, appeared in all four CD4+ subsets of Type 1 diabetes patients.

Input material: central memory CD4+ T cells from blood. The gene calls are TRBV7-2 and TRBJ2-7, with a possible D match to TRBD2 (6 bases). The TCR was taken from a man aged 18 to 29 with type 1 diabetes. The CDR3 DNA reads TGTGCCAGCAGCCTTGAGGACTATTACTACGAGCAGTACTTC. This translates into CASSLEDYYYEQYF.